This TCR beta chain is drawn from a study of OX40 agonist ivuxolimab in advanced cancers. Study-level points and caveats: CD4+ and CD8+ T cells in blood underwent clonal expansion by week 6 at 0.1 to 3.0 mg/kg.

This CDR3 is built from 17 residues. V shed 0 bases and J shed 6 bases, with 17 bases lying between them. Germline lookup yields CDR1 MGHRA and CDR2 YSYEKL. Sequencing used immunoSEQ multiplex PCR; TCRdb keeps in-frame clones, though not all of them. The table shows approximately 90,000 clones, with approximately 92% occurring only once. Turning to this clone: The antigen is unknown.

The receptor comes from an adult with an advanced solid tumor such as melanoma, head and neck, liver or kidney cancer. The V call is TRBV4-1, the J call TRBJ1-4; D remains ambiguous. This material consisted of CD4+ or CD8+ T cells sorted from blood, taken in a trial of the OX40 agonist ivuxolimab. Here the CDR3 DNA reads TGCGCCAGCAGCCAAGATCAGCCGGGCCGGGTGGATGAAAAACTGTTTTTT. Its translation: CASSQDQPGRVDEKLFF.